This T cell receptor beta chain stems from a study of blood T cell repertoires in COVID-19. Background on the study: The United States, Italy and Spain provided the acute and convalescent COVID-19 samples. T cells, B-cell-depleted T cells, or PBMCs provided the cDNA or gDNA that served as material.

Sequenced by immunoSEQ multiplex PCR; TCRdb stores in-frame clones only, minus some. In the table there are fewer than 400,000 clones, more than 75% of which are singletons. Living in about two dozen US areas, the participants were between 18 and 89 years of age. Deletions cut 5 bases from V and 5 bases from J, with 19 bases between. The CDR3 extends over 15 amino acids. Germline V lookup: CDR1 SGHKS, CDR2 YYEKEE (reference sequence). V usage is TRBV5-5 and J usage is TRBJ2-5; D unresolved. The sequenced sample consisted of PBMCs or T cells enriched from blood (not recorded which). The TCR was taken from a man between 25 and 39 years old who had recovered from COVID-19. DNA for the CDR3: TGTGCCAGCAGTCCTGGAGTAGCAAGAGTGGAGACCCAGTACTTC. Its protein product is CASSPGVARVETQYF.